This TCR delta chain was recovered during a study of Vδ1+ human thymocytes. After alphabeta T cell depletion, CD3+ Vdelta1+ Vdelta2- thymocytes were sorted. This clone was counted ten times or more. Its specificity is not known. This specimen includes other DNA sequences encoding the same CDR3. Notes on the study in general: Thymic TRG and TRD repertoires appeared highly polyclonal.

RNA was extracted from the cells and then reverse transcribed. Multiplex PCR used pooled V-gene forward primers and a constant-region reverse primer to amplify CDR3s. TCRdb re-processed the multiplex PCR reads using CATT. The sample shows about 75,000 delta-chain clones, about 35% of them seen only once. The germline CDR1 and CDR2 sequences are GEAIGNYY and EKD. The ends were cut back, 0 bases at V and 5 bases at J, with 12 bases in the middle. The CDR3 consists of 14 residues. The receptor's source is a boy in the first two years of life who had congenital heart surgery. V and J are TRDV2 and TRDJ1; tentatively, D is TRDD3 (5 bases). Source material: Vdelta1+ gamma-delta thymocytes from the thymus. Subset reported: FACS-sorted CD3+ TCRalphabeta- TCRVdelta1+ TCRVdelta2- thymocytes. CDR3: CACDTVWGDDKLIF. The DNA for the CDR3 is TGTGCCTGTGACACCGTTTGGGGAGATGATAAACTCATCTTT.